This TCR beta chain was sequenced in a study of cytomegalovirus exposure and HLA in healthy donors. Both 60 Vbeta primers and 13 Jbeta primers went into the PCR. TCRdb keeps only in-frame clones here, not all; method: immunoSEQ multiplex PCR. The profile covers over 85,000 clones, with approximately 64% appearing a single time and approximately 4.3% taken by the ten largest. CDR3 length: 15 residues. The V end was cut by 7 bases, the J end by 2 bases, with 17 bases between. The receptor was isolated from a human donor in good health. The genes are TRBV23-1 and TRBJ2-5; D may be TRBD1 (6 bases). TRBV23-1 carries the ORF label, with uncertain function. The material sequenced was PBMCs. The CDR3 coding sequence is TGCGCCAGCACTTCACCAACAGGGAAGCAAGAGACCCAGTACTTC. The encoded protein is CASTSPTGKQETQYF.